This T cell receptor (beta chain) is from a study of identical twins. TCRdb reprocessed the 5' RACE reads via MiXCR and lists one record per CDR3 protein. The data hold hundreds of thousands of distinct CDR3 sequences, with about 14% observed a single time. The CDR3 is 14 residues long. Germline V gives CDR1 MNHEY, CDR2 SVGAGI. Trimming took 0 bases from V and 1 from J, leaving 7 bases between them. Material: memory (CD45RO+) T cells sorted from blood. The chain recombines TRBV6-5 with TRBJ2-7; D is undetermined. This clonotype was sampled from a woman aged 18-29 years in good health. The CDR3 reads CASSYSVASYEQYF. CDR3 DNA sequence: TGTGCCAGCAGTTACTCCGTCGCTTCCTACGAGCAGTACTTC.